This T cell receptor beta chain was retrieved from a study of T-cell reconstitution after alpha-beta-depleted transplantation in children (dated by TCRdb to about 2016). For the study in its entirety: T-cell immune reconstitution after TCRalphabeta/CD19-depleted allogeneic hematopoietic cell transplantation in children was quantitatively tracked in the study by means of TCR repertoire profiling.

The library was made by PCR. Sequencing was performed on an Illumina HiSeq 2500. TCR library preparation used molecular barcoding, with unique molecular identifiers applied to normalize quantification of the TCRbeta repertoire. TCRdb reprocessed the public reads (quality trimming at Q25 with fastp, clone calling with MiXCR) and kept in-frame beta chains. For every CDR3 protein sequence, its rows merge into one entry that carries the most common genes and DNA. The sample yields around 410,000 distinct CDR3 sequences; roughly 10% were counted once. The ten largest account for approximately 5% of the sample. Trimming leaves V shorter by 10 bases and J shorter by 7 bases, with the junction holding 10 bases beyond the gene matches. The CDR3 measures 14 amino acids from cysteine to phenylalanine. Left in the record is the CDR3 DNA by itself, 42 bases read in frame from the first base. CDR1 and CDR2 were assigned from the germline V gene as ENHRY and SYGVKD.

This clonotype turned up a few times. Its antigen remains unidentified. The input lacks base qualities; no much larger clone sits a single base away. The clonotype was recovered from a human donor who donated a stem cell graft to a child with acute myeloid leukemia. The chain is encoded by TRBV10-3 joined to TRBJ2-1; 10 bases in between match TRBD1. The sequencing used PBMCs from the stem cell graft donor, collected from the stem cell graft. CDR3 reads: CATLGRTGGNEQFF. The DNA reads TGTGCCACCCTAGGGCGGACAGGGGGTAATGAGCAGTTCTTC.